A selection of T cell receptor beta chains follows, all from one sample in a study of cytotoxic CD8 clonotypes in ibrutinib-treated CLL. Libraries were prepared by immunoSEQ multiplex PCR; TCRdb keeps only in-frame clonotypes and omits some of them. The repertoire holds 110,000 to 150,000 clones, with around three quarters as singletons. The input for sequencing was PBMCs, taken after 12 months of ibrutinib treatment. The receptors were gathered from a human donor with chronic lymphocytic leukemia. CDR3s include the opening cysteine and the closing phenylalanine or tryptophan. A D gene is named only where the DNA matches it firmly. Expanded clones are given a class, and other clones once, few, many or no size at all.

D gene: TRBD1; V gene: TRBV5-1; J gene: TRBJ1-2; clone size: many; CDR3 DNA: TGCGCCAGCAGCTTGCGACAGGGTGAAGCTGGCTACACCTTC; CDR3 protein: CASSLRQGEAGYTF
D gene: NA; V gene: TRBV18; J gene: TRBJ2-1; clone size: NA; CDR3 DNA: TGTGCCAGCTCATCCAGCCGGACAGTGTCCTCCTACAATGAGCAGTTCTTC; CDR3 protein: CASSSSRTVSSYNEQFF
D gene: NA; V gene: TRBV28; J gene: TRBJ2-7; clone size: NA; CDR3 DNA: TGTGCCAGCAGCCTCATGGGGGCATCGGGGGAGCAGTACTTC; CDR3 protein: CASSLMGASGEQYF
D gene: NA; V gene: TRBV28; J gene: TRBJ2-3; clone size: once; CDR3 DNA: TGTGCCAGCAGTTTCCCACGAAGCACAGATACGCAGTATTTT; CDR3 protein: CASSFPRSTDTQYF
D gene: TRBD1; V gene: TRBV10-3; J gene: TRBJ1-5; clone size: NA; CDR3 DNA: TGTGCCATCAGTGAGTCCGGACAGGATAATCAGCCCCAGCATTTT; CDR3 protein: CAISESGQDNQPQHF
D gene: NA; V gene: TRBV11-3; J gene: TRBJ1-2; clone size: NA; CDR3 DNA: TGTGCCAGCAGCTCTGCCAGGACCTCGGGGGTTAACTATGGCTACACCTTC; CDR3 protein: CASSSARTSGVNYGYTF
D gene: NA; V gene: TRBV4-1; J gene: TRBJ2-1; clone size: once; CDR3 DNA: TGCGCCAGCAGCCAAGGGGGGCTAGGGGAGCAGTTCTTC; CDR3 protein: CASSQGGLGEQFF
D gene: TRBD1; V gene: TRBV7-9; J gene: TRBJ1-6; clone size: many; CDR3 DNA: TGTGCCAGCAGCATAGACAGGGGTTCACCCCTCCACTTT; CDR3 protein: CASSIDRGSPLHF
D gene: TRBD1; V gene: TRBV4-2; J gene: TRBJ1-5; clone size: NA; CDR3 DNA: TGTGCCAGCAGCCAGTGGGGGACAGGGGATCAGCCCCAGCATTTT; CDR3 protein: CASSQWGTGDQPQHF
D gene: NA; V gene: TRBV4-1; J gene: TRBJ1-2; clone size: few; CDR3 DNA: TGCGCCAGCAGCCAAGAGGCGAGAGGGTCAGGCTACACCTTC; CDR3 protein: CASSQEARGSGYTF
D gene: NA; V gene: TRBV2; J gene: TRBJ1-2; clone size: NA; CDR3 DNA: TGTGCCAGCAGTGCTGCCCTCCCCTATGGCTACACCTTC; CDR3 protein: CASSAALPYGYTF
D gene: NA; V gene: TRBV5-1; J gene: TRBJ1-2; clone size: NA; CDR3 DNA: TGCGCCAGCAGCTTGGCCGGTCGAAGGGAACCCAGCTATGGCTACACCTTC; CDR3 protein: CASSLAGRREPSYGYTF
D gene: TRBD1; V gene: TRBV27; J gene: TRBJ1-2; clone size: NA; CDR3 DNA: TGTGCCAGCAGTTTGCAGGGGGGTAGGGGCTACACCTTC; CDR3 protein: CASSLQGGRGYTF
D gene: TRBD1; V gene: TRBV2; J gene: TRBJ1-1; clone size: NA; CDR3 DNA: TGTGCCAGCAGGATCGGGACAGGGGGCTATCATCCCGGCGCTGAAGCTTTCTTT; CDR3 protein: CASRIGTGGYHPGAEAFF
D gene: NA; V gene: TRBV7-2; J gene: TRBJ1-1; clone size: NA; CDR3 DNA: TGTGCCAGCAGCTTAGGGGGCACAGGGAAATCTGAAGCTTTCTTT; CDR3 protein: CASSLGGTGKSEAFF
D gene: NA; V gene: TRBV5-1; J gene: TRBJ2-1; clone size: NA; CDR3 DNA: TGCGCCAGCAGCTTGGTTGTGGGAGTTGGCTACAATGAGCAGTTCTTC; CDR3 protein: CASSLVVGVGYNEQFF
D gene: NA; V gene: TRBV5-1; J gene: TRBJ1-2; clone size: few; CDR3 DNA: TGCGCCAGCAGCTTGGGTGGCAGCTCCAGAGGCTACACCTTC; CDR3 protein: CASSLGGSSRGYTF
D gene: NA; V gene: TRBV2; J gene: TRBJ1-4; clone size: NA; CDR3 DNA: TGTGCCAGCGCGGAACAAGAAAAACTGTTTTTT; CDR3 protein: CASAEQEKLFF
D gene: TRBD1; V gene: TRBV6-5; J gene: TRBJ2-7; clone size: NA; CDR3 DNA: TGTGCCAGCAGTTACCTAACCGGGACAGGGGGCTACGAGCAGTACTTC; CDR3 protein: CASSYLTGTGGYEQYF
D gene: NA; V gene: TRBV11-1; J gene: TRBJ2-3; clone size: NA; CDR3 DNA: TGTGCCAGCAGCTTAGCTGGGAGGGGGACTTTTCAAGATACGCAGTATTTT; CDR3 protein: CASSLAGRGTFQDTQYF
D gene: NA; V gene: TRBV7-8; J gene: TRBJ2-5; clone size: NA; CDR3 DNA: TGTGCCAGCAGCTTAGTCATGGAGACCCAGTACTTC; CDR3 protein: CASSLVMETQYF
D gene: NA; V gene: TRBV28; J gene: TRBJ1-2; clone size: NA; CDR3 DNA: TGTGCCAGCAGTTCAGGGTTGAACTATGGCTACACCTTC; CDR3 protein: CASSSGLNYGYTF
D gene: NA; V gene: TRBV5-5; J gene: TRBJ1-5; clone size: NA; CDR3 DNA: TGTGCCAGCAGCGACCGGGGTCAGCCCCAGCATTTT; CDR3 protein: CASSDRGQPQHF
D gene: NA; V gene: TRBV5-1; J gene: TRBJ1-3; clone size: NA; CDR3 DNA: TGCGCCAGCAGCTCCCTAGCAGGCTCTGGAAACACCATATATTTT; CDR3 protein: CASSSLAGSGNTIYF
D gene: NA; V gene: TRBV5-1; J gene: TRBJ2-6; clone size: NA; CDR3 DNA: TGCGCCAGCAGCCCGAGGGACTTATCAGGCTCGGGTGGGGCCAACGTCCTGACTTTC; CDR3 protein: CASSPRDLSGSGGANVLTF
D gene: NA; V gene: TRBV7-9; J gene: TRBJ2-7; clone size: NA; CDR3 DNA: TGTGCCAGCAGCTCCAGACAGGCGAGCTACTACGAGCAGTACTTC; CDR3 protein: CASSSRQASYYEQYF
D gene: NA; V gene: TRBV7-9; J gene: TRBJ2-7; clone size: NA; CDR3 DNA: TGTGCCAGCAGCTTACGGGGGATCCGCTACGAGCAGTACTTC; CDR3 protein: CASSLRGIRYEQYF
D gene: NA; V gene: TRBV7-2; J gene: TRBJ1-1; clone size: NA; CDR3 DNA: TGTGCCAGCAGCAAAAGACAGATCCGCTCGGGCACTGAAGCTTTCTTT; CDR3 protein: CASSKRQIRSGTEAFF
D gene: TRBD1; V gene: TRBV9; J gene: TRBJ2-3; clone size: few; CDR3 DNA: TGTGCCAGCAGCAGCTACGGGACAGTCACAGATACGCAGTATTTT; CDR3 protein: CASSSYGTVTDTQYF
D gene: TRBD1; V gene: TRBV7-2; J gene: TRBJ1-2; clone size: NA; CDR3 DNA: TGTGCCAGCAGCTTAAGACAGGGGGGTTATGGCTACACCTTC; CDR3 protein: CASSLRQGGYGYTF
D gene: NA; V gene: TRBV9; J gene: TRBJ2-2; clone size: once; CDR3 DNA: TGTGCCAGCAGCCCCTTGGAATGGGTCTTCACCGGGGAGCTGTTTTTT; CDR3 protein: CASSPLEWVFTGELFF
D gene: NA; V gene: TRBV6-5; J gene: TRBJ2-5; clone size: NA; CDR3 DNA: TGTGCCAGCAGTTTTGGAGGACTGCTGTTCCAAGAGACCCAGTACTTC; CDR3 protein: CASSFGGLLFQETQYF
D gene: NA; V gene: TRBV10-3; J gene: TRBJ1-6; clone size: few; CDR3 DNA: TGTGCCATCAGTGAGTCCCAGGGGACTGTACCCCTCCACTTT; CDR3 protein: CAISESQGTVPLHF
D gene: TRBD1; V gene: TRBV5-1; J gene: TRBJ1-2; clone size: NA; CDR3 DNA: TGCGCCAGCAGCTCCCCCGGGACAGGGGGCAGCTACACCTTC; CDR3 protein: CASSSPGTGGSYTF
D gene: NA; V gene: TRBV19; J gene: TRBJ2-6; clone size: few; CDR3 DNA: TGTGCCAGTAGTATACTCCTCTCTGGGGCCAACGTCCTGACTTTC; CDR3 protein: CASSILLSGANVLTF
D gene: TRBD1; V gene: TRBV5-1; J gene: TRBJ2-7; clone size: NA; CDR3 DNA: TGCGCCAGCAGCCCAGGACAGGGAGGCTACGAGCAGTACTTC; CDR3 protein: CASSPGQGGYEQYF
D gene: NA; V gene: TRBV5-4; J gene: TRBJ1-4; clone size: NA; CDR3 DNA: TGTGCCAGCAGCTTGGGTGGCAACAATGAAAAACTGTTTTTT; CDR3 protein: CASSLGGNNEKLFF
D gene: NA; V gene: TRBV15; J gene: TRBJ2-2; clone size: NA; CDR3 DNA: TGTGCCACCAGCAGAGACGGGCTCAGGGTTTCAGGGGAGCTGTTTTTT; CDR3 protein: CATSRDGLRVSGELFF
D gene: NA; V gene: TRBV30; J gene: TRBJ2-2; clone size: few; CDR3 DNA: TGTGCCTGGACTAGAGACACCGGGGAGCTGTTTTTT; CDR3 protein: CAWTRDTGELFF
D gene: NA; V gene: TRBV20-1; J gene: TRBJ1-1; clone size: NA; CDR3 DNA: TGCAGGGCCGGGACCCCTGAAGCTTTCTTT; CDR3 protein: CRAGTPEAFF
D gene: TRBD2; V gene: TRBV7-2; J gene: TRBJ2-7; clone size: NA; CDR3 DNA: TGTGCCAGCAGCTGGGGGGTGCTAGCGGGAGTGGACGAGCAGTACTTC; CDR3 protein: CASSWGVLAGVDEQYF
D gene: NA; V gene: TRBV9; J gene: TRBJ2-7; clone size: NA; CDR3 DNA: TGTGCCAGCAGCGCCGGAGGGACGGGGACCTACGAGCAGTACTTC; CDR3 protein: CASSAGGTGTYEQYF
D gene: NA; V gene: TRBV28; J gene: TRBJ1-5; clone size: NA; CDR3 DNA: TGTGCCAGCAGGCCCCCCGCTGGGGGGGGAAAAAAAAATCAGCCCCAGCATTTT; CDR3 protein: CASRPPAGGGKKNQPQHF
D gene: NA; V gene: TRBV14; J gene: TRBJ2-7; clone size: once; CDR3 DNA: TGTGCCAGCAGCCTATACAACGAGCAGTACTTC; CDR3 protein: CASSLYNEQYF
D gene: NA; V gene: TRBV13; J gene: TRBJ2-6; clone size: NA; CDR3 DNA: TGTGCCACCGGCCATTTCGAGGGGGACTGGAGCTCTGGGGCCAACGTCCTGACTTTC; CDR3 protein: CATGHFEGDWSSGANVLTF